This T cell receptor beta chain appears in the sequencing data of a study of T cell repertoires in cytomegalovirus infection. Study as a whole: Newly reported HLA-C-restricted and thoroughly characterized HLA-B-restricted CMV epitopes were employed. Indications came from public TCR beta signatures; they pointed to CMV infection and to a matching HLA type. Overall study findings and caveats: Carriers of CMV plus the relevant HLA were identified by cumulative public TCR beta family frequency. The study found HLA-C-restricted CMV-specific TCR beta clonotypes dominating the ex vivo response.

The CDR3 runs 16 residues. CDR1 is KGHDR, CDR2 SFDVKD, per germline. V shed 7 bases, J shed 4 bases, and the junction held 9 bases outside the gene matches. Using its own MiXCR run on the reads, TCRdb lists one record per CDR3 protein. The top ten clones hold roughly 17% of a sample with about 500,000 distinct CDR3 sequences, roughly a third of them seen once. This clonotype was counted only a few times. The target antigen is unknown. The rearrangement joins TRBV24-1 to TRBJ2-3; 11 bases match TRBD2. Sequences were derived from cultured PBMCs, sampled from culture after CMV antigen stimulation. This sequence originates from a human donor in good health (CMV status not recorded). Some clones in this sample may be carry-over from other donors' samples. The CDR3 DNA sequence: TGTGCCACCAGCCGAGATCCGGGACTAGCGGCAGATACGCAGTATTTT. This translates into CATSRDPGLAADTQYF.